The 18 T cell receptor beta chains presented below share a single source sample, sequenced in a study of spatial heterogeneity in lung cancer. Their target antigens are unknown. Findings and limits, study-wide: Counts that tracked tumor mutation counts were those of expanded intratumoral alpha and beta TCRs.

TCRdb called the 5' RACE reads again in MiXCR, with one record for every CDR3 protein. This sample has fewer than 11,000 distinct CDR3 sequences, with about 12% found just once. The time point is: sample taken at primary tumor resection. The sequences come from lung tumor tissue, collected at surgery. Receptor source: a male donor with early-stage non-small cell lung cancer.

This clonotype is medium-sized. V gene TRBV29-1 combines with J gene TRBJ1-2; D ambiguous. The CDR3 runs to 12 residues. Germline V gives CDR1 SQVTM, CDR2 ANQGSEA. The V gene lost 7 bases and the J gene lost 4 bases, with 13 bases spanning the gap. CDR3 in amino acids: CSALSHPYGYTF. The CDR3, as DNA: TGCAGCGCCCTATCACACCCCTATGGCTACACCTTC.

As concerns this clonotype: A much larger clone is a single base away; this may be a read error. V gene TRBV15 combines with J gene TRBJ2-2, with 13 positions matching TRBD2. J gave up 7 bases and V 1 base, and 6 bases lay outside the gene matches. This CDR3 has 17 residues. Germline CDR1 is LNHNV and CDR2 is YYDKDF (reference sequence). The CDR3 DNA sequence: TGTGCCACCAGCAGAGTTCGGACTAGCGGGAGCAACGGGGAGCTGTTTTTT. It yields the protein CATSRVRTSGSNGELFF.

This clonotype was counted many times. The V call is TRBV20-1, the J call TRBJ1-4, with a weak D call TRBD1 (6 bases). CDR1 and CDR2 (germline): DFQATT, SNEGSKA (reference sequence). V lost 6 bases, J lost 5 bases, and 13 bases lay in between. This CDR3 has 13 residues. The CDR3 DNA sequence: TGCAGTGCAGGGGGGAGGGAGAATGAAAAACTGTTTTTT. Protein sequence: CSAGGRENEKLFF.

This clonotype has at least ten counts. The chain combines TRBV7-2 with TRBJ2-1; 7 nucleotides match TRBD2. CDR3 length: 16 amino acids. The germline gives CDR1 SGHTA, CDR2 FQGNSA. J was trimmed by 9 bases and V by 7 bases; bases with no gene match: 18. In DNA form, the CDR3 reads TGTGCCAGCACCAAGACGGGCGGGAGACTGAACGGTGAGCAGTTCTTC. Translated: CASTKTGGRLNGEQFF.

This clonotype was observed many times. This chain joins TRBV30 and TRBJ2-7, with 9 positions matching TRBD2. This CDR3 spans 14 amino acids. V lost 0 bases to trimming and J lost 2 bases; unmatched junction nucleotides: 2. Germline V gene sequence: CDR1 GTSNPN, CDR2 SVGIG (reference sequence). The CDR3 here is CAWSVSGRPYEQYV. The DNA for the CDR3 is TGTGCCTGGAGTGTCAGCGGGAGGCCCTACGAGCAGTACGTC.

This clonotype is judged medium-sized. The genes are TRBV27 and TRBJ2-3; the match to TRBD2 covers 10 bases. The CDR3 has 17 amino acids. Germline V CDR1 and CDR2: MNHEY, SMNVEV (reference sequence). The trim removed 3 bases at V and 5 bases at J, leaving 11 bases unmatched. The chain's CDR3 is CASSFSAGGPPGDTQYF. Here the CDR3 DNA reads TGTGCCAGCAGTTTTTCAGCGGGAGGGCCCCCCGGAGATACGCAGTATTTT.

This clonotype has ten or more counts. The CDR3: CSARDPSGDTGELFF. The DNA of the CDR3 is TGCAGTGCTAGAGACCCTAGCGGAGACACCGGGGAGCTGTTTTTT. This chain links TRBV20-1 with TRBJ2-2; 7 nucleotides match TRBD2. With 0 bases clipped from V and 3 bases from J, the junction kept 4 bases outside the gene matches. This CDR3 spans 15 amino acids. Germline CDR1 DFQATT, CDR2 SNEGSKA (reference sequence).

Within the sample, this clonotype is medium-sized. The rearrangement links TRBV6-6 to TRBJ1-5; D is possibly TRBD1 (5 bases). Germline-derived CDR1 and CDR2 are MNHNY and SVGAGI (reference sequence). Deletions cut 4 bases from V and 5 bases from J, with 9 bases between. The CDR3 has 13 amino acids. This CDR3 is CASSSGVDQPQHF. CDR3 nucleotide sequence: TGTGCCAGCAGTTCGGGGGTCGATCAGCCCCAGCATTTT.

This clonotype showed up many times. The CDR3 DNA is TGTGCCAGCAGCTCGACAGGGTTGGGCACTGAAGCTTTCTTT. Translation gives CASSSTGLGTEAFF. The chain combines TRBV7-3 with TRBJ1-1; 7 bases are shared with TRBD1. V lost 4 bases and J lost 4; bases outside the gene matches: 6. The length of the CDR3 is 14 residues. CDR1 is SGHTA, CDR2 FQGTGA, per germline.

Sample share makes this clonotype medium-sized. The gene calls are TRBV29-1 and TRBJ2-2; D not resolved. Germline-derived CDR1 and CDR2 are SQVTM and ANQGSEA. The CDR3 contains 11 residues. Deletions cut 5 bases from V and 1 base from J, with 2 bases between. For the CDR3, the DNA is TGCAGCGTTAAGAACACCGGGGAGCTGTTTTTT. The encoded protein is CSVKNTGELFF.

This clonotype was seen just once. This rearrangement joins TRBV27 to TRBJ2-5; 7 bases align to TRBD2. V was clipped by 4 bases and J by 2 bases; unmatched bases: 7. The CDR3 runs to 15 residues. CDR1 and CDR2 from the germline V gene are MNHEY and SMNVEV (reference sequence). CDR3 in DNA: TGTGCCAGCAGTTCCCCTAGCGGCGGTCAAGAGACCCAGTACTTC. Amino acids: CASSSPSGGQETQYF.

In this sample, this clonotype turned up many times. The DNA for the CDR3 is TGCAGCGTTGAAGAACCGGGTCGTGGGACAGATACGCAGTATTTT. This encodes CSVEEPGRGTDTQYF. The rearrangement uses TRBV29-1 and TRBJ2-3; D is undetermined. The CDR3 spans 15 residues. CDR1 is SQVTM and CDR2 is ANQGSEA in the germline V gene. Trimming stripped 0 bases from V and 3 bases from J, with 13 bases between.

This clonotype was counted at least ten times. The genes are TRBV20-1 and TRBJ2-3; D perhaps matches TRBD2 (6 bases). Germline V CDR1 and CDR2: DFQATT, SNEGSKA (reference sequence). CDR3 size: 13 residues. V was shortened by 1 base and J by 6 bases, with 11 bases between the two germline ends. The CDR3 spells CSARVGGRDTQYF. In DNA, the CDR3 is TGCAGTGCTAGAGTTGGGGGGAGGGATACGCAGTATTTT.

Many counts were recorded for this clonotype. The chain employs TRBV5-1 and TRBJ2-7; D might be TRBD2 (6 bases). The V gene's germline CDR1 is SGHRS and CDR2 YFSETQ. The CDR3 has 14 residues. The V and J ends lost 0 bases and 0 bases respectively, with 7 bases between them. The CDR3 sequence: CASSLEDYSYEQYF. In DNA, the CDR3 is TGCGCCAGCAGCTTGGAGGACTACTCCTACGAGCAGTACTTC. The full variable domain, in which reference TRBV5-1 and TRBJ2-7 provide the parts outside the CDR3, is KAGVTQTPRYLIKTRGQQVTLSCSPISGHRSVSWYQQTPGQGLQFLFEYFSETQRNKGNFPGRFSGRQFSNSRSEMNVSTLELGDSALYLCASSLEDYSYEQYFGPGTRLTVT.

This clonotype was detected ten times or more. This chain links TRBV6-6 with TRBJ2-1, with 7 bases lining up with TRBD1. This CDR3 is built from 21 residues. The V segment lost 6 bases and the J segment 6 bases; nucleotides outside the gene matches: 29. Germline lookup yields CDR1 MNHNY and CDR2 SVGAGI (reference sequence). The CDR3 protein is CASSLAFLTGLKVFRINEQFF. The CDR3 DNA reads as TGTGCCAGCAGCCTCGCTTTCCTGACAGGGTTGAAGGTGTTCAGAATCAATGAGCAGTTCTTC.

The table lists this clonotype with many counts. This chain links TRBV3-1 with TRBJ1-5; no reliable D call. The ends were cut back, 4 bases at V and 0 bases at J, with 19 bases in the middle. The CDR3 is 18 residues long. Germline V gives CDR1 LGHDT, CDR2 YNNKEL (reference sequence). The CDR3 protein is CASSLSSQGLNSNQPQHF. The CDR3 DNA reads TGTGCCAGCAGCCTGAGTTCACAAGGATTAAATAGCAATCAGCCCCAGCATTTT.

By share, this clonotype counts as medium-sized. In nucleotides, the CDR3 is TGCAGTGCTAGAGTGATGGGACAGGGCTTGGATACGCAGTATTTT. Encoded protein: CSARVMGQGLDTQYF. The chain links TRBV20-1 to TRBJ2-3; 9 bases match TRBD1. The CDR3 extends over 15 amino acids. From germline, CDR1 is DFQATT and CDR2 SNEGSKA (reference sequence). V trimming: 1 base; J trimming: 6 bases; junction bases outside the gene matches: 8.

This clonotype was seen ten or more times. The genes are TRBV6-6 and TRBJ1-2, with 7 bases fitting TRBD1. With V trimmed by 5 bases and J by 0 bases, 6 bases remained unmatched. Germline-derived CDR1 and CDR2 are MNHNY and SVGAGI (reference sequence). The CDR3 has 15 residues. This CDR3 is CASSEGAHTNYGYTF. DNA of the CDR3: TGTGCCAGCAGTGAGGGGGCGCATACTAACTATGGCTACACCTTC.